Shown below are 17 T cell receptor beta chains from a single sample sequenced in a study of brain T cells in children with intractable seizures. Clones were sequenced by immunoSEQ multiplex PCR, and TCRdb holds only the in-frame ones, with some missing. The table records 50,000 to 80,000 clones, roughly 95% of them present only once. The sequencing used peripheral blood, collected at surgery. The receptors come from a boy under two years old with focal cortical dysplasia and intractable seizures.

V gene TRBV10-3 combines with J gene TRBJ1-2; D is undetermined. CDR1 and CDR2 (germline): ENHRY, SYGVKD. V lost 4 bases, J lost 4 bases, and 10 bases lay in between. CDR3 length equals 13 residues. The CDR3 nucleotides read TGTGCCATCAGTGCGGACTCCATCTATGGCTACACCTTC. Protein product: CAISADSIYGYTF.

The chain carries TRBV28 and TRBJ2-3, with 7 bases identical to TRBD2. The CDR3 consists of 16 residues. V lost 6 bases, J lost 5 bases, and 14 bases stayed unmatched. CDR1 is MDHEN and CDR2 is SYDVKM in the germline V gene. CDR3 sequence (DNA): TGTGCCAGCAGCCAACTCCCTGCGGGGGTAGGAGATACGCAGTATTTT. It codes for CASSQLPAGVGDTQYF.

The chain is built from TRBV5-1 and TRBJ1-4; 9 bases match TRBD1. There are 15 residues in the CDR3. Germline V CDR1 and CDR2: SGHRS, YFSETQ. Trimming removed 4 bases from V and 5 bases from J; junction bases left unmatched: 6. CDR3 in amino acids: CASSRRQGVNEKLFF. The DNA for the CDR3 is TGCGCCAGCAGCCGGAGACAGGGGGTCAATGAAAAACTGTTTTTT.

V gene TRBV19 combines with J gene TRBJ1-1; 12 nucleotides align to TRBD1. V shed 7 bases, J shed 0 bases, and the junction held 12 bases outside the gene matches. Germline V lookup: CDR1 LNHDA, CDR2 SQIVND (reference sequence). This CDR3 contains 18 residues. CDR3 DNA: TGTGCCAGTATTAGGTCGCCCGGGACAGGGGGCATGAACACTGAAGCTTTCTTT. Amino acids: CASIRSPGTGGMNTEAFF.

This clone is a singleton in its sample. The chain carries TRBV7-3 and TRBJ2-5; TRBD2 agrees at 7 bases. After removal of 1 base from V and 0 bases from J, the junction contained 5 bases not matched to a gene. CDR3 length: 16 amino acids. CDR1 and CDR2 (germline): SGHTA, FQGTGA. CDR3 sequence reads: CASSLIGGSYQETQYF. In nucleotides, the CDR3 is TGTGCCAGCAGCTTAATAGGCGGGAGCTACCAAGAGACCCAGTACTTC.

V and J are TRBV4-1 and TRBJ1-2; TRBD1 aligns across 7 bases. CDR1 is MGHRA, CDR2 YSYEKL, per germline. CDR3 length: 14 residues. After removal of 0 bases from V and 9 bases from J, the junction contained 7 bases not matched to a gene. The CDR3 reads CASSQEGTAVSYTF. In nucleotides, the CDR3 is TGCGCCAGCAGCCAAGAGGGGACAGCCGTCAGCTACACCTTC.

This rearrangement joins TRBV11-2 to TRBJ1-3; no clear D gene. This CDR3 is built from 15 residues. V was clipped by 5 bases and J by 0 bases, with 11 bases between them. Per the germline V gene, CDR1 is SGHAT and CDR2 is FQNNGV. CDR3 sequence: CASSKELGSGNTIYF. DNA of the CDR3: TGTGCCAGCAGCAAAGAGTTAGGCTCTGGAAACACCATATATTTT.

Points on this clone: Sequence at one end of the junction differs from germline and may be a read error. The chain joins TRBV7-6 to TRBJ2-7; TRBD1 agrees at 8 bases. The CDR3 is made up of 15 amino acids. Germline CDR1 and CDR2: SGHVS and FNYEAQ. The CDR3 DNA sequence: TGTGCCAGCAGCTTAAGGGGACAGGCCTCCGACGAGCAGTACTTC. Translation: CASSLRGQASDEQYF.

The chain joins TRBV27 to TRBJ2-5, with 10 bases identical to TRBD1. The CDR3 totals 14 residues. V gave up 6 bases and J gave up 6 bases; unmatched junction bases: 7. Looked up from germline, CDR1 is MNHEY and CDR2 is SMNVEV (reference sequence). The CDR3 protein is CASSQTGGLQTQYF. CDR3 nucleotides: TGTGCCAGCAGCCAGACAGGGGGCCTACAGACCCAGTACTTC.

V and J are TRBV24-1 and TRBJ2-2; 7 nucleotides line up with TRBD2. The CDR3 covers 15 residues. The V gene's germline CDR1 is KGHDR and CDR2 SFDVKD. V gave up 4 bases and J gave up 5 bases; unmatched junction bases: 6. This CDR3 reads CATSDPTGGTGELFF. The DNA for the CDR3 is TGTGCCACCAGTGACCCCACCGGGGGGACCGGGGAGCTGTTTTTT.

This clone was recorded only once. The genes are TRBV7-6 and TRBJ2-7, with a tentative D call TRBD2 (5 bases). Deletions cut 0 bases from V and 6 bases from J, with 12 bases between. Germline CDR1 and CDR2: SGHVS and FNYEAQ. CDR3 length: 14 residues. The CDR3 protein is CASSLAQGTSEQYF. The CDR3 DNA is TGTGCCAGCAGCTTAGCCCAAGGCACTAGCGAGCAGTACTTC. Full variable domain (rest looked up from reference TRBV7-6 and TRBJ2-7): GAGVSQSPRYKVTKRGQDVALRCDPISGHVSLYWYRQALGQGPEFLTYFNYEAQQDKSGLPNDRFSAERPEGSISTLTIQRTEQRDSAMYRCASSLAQGTSEQYFGPGTRLTVT.

The CDR3 DNA reads TGCGCCAGCAGCCCGGGGTCTCCTCAAGATACGCAGTATTTT. Its protein is CASSPGSPQDTQYF. The rearrangement links TRBV5-1 to TRBJ2-3; D is possibly TRBD2 (5 bases). CDR3 length equals 14 residues. Trimming stripped 4 bases from V and 5 bases from J, with 14 bases between. Germline CDR1 is SGHRS and CDR2 is YFSETQ.

V gene TRBV5-1 combines with J gene TRBJ1-1, with unresolved D. Germline V gene data show CDR1 as SGHRS and CDR2 as YFSETQ. Between the trimmed V and J ends, which lost 0 bases and 2 bases, there was a span of 5 bases. The CDR3 length is 13 residues. The DNA for the CDR3 is TGCGCCAGCAGCTTGGTGCTTAACACTGAAGCTTTCTTT. Its protein is CASSLVLNTEAFF.

J is TRBJ1-2 and V is TRBV3-1 (or the pseudogene TRBV3-2); D is perhaps TRBD1 (6 bases). This CDR3 has 16 amino acids. Trimming left V 4 bases short and J 4 bases short, with 19 bases between. Germline V gene lookup returns CDR1 LGHDT and CDR2 YNNKEL (reference sequence). CDR3 in DNA: TGTGCCAGCAGCCCAGCTTTTGGACAGCTACCCTATGGCTACACCTTC. Translating it yields CASSPAFGQLPYGYTF.

Only a few counts were recorded for this clone. The chain uses TRBV7-9 and TRBJ2-7; no clear D. The CDR3 extends over 16 amino acids. V lost 1 base, J lost 0 bases, and 13 bases lay in between. In germline, CDR1 is SEHNR, CDR2 FQNEAQ (reference sequence). The CDR3 loop is CASSLETFTSSYEQYF. DNA for the CDR3: TGTGCCAGCAGCTTAGAGACTTTTACCAGCTCCTACGAGCAGTACTTC.

The rearrangement uses TRBV14 and TRBJ2-7; D is undetermined. The V end was cut by 1 base, the J end by 2 bases, with 3 bases between. The CDR3 consists of 12 residues. Germline V gives CDR1 SGHDN, CDR2 FVKESK. The DNA of the CDR3 is TGTGCCAGCAGCCAAGGACCCTACGAGCAGTACTTC. Amino acid sequence: CASSQGPYEQYF. Together with reference TRBV14 and TRBJ2-7, the CDR3 gives the full variable domain: EAGVTQFPSHSVIEKGQTVTLRCDPISGHDNLYWYRRVMGKEIKFLLHFVKESKQDESGMPNNRFLAERTGGTYSTLKVQPAELEDSGVYFCASSQGPYEQYFGPGTRLTVT.

The chain links TRBV5-4 to TRBJ2-7; 9 positions agree with TRBD1. The CDR3 totals 14 residues. The junction had 5 bases not matched to a gene; V was cut back by 5 bases and J by 2 bases. The germline CDR1 and CDR2 sequences are SGHNT and YYREEE (reference sequence). As DNA, the CDR3 is TGTGCCAGCAGGTTAACAGGGGGCCCCTACGAGCAGTACTTC. It is translated as CASRLTGGPYEQYF.